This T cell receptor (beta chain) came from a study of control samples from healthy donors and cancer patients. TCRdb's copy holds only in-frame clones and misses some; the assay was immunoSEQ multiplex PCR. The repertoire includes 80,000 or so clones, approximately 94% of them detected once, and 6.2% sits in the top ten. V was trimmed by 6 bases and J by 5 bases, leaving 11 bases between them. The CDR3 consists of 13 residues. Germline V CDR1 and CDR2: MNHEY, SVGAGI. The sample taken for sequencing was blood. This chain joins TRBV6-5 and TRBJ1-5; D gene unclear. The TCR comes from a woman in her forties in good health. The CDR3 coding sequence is TGTGCCAGCAGCCGCGATACTTATCAGCCCCAGCATTTT. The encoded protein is CASSRDTYQPQHF.